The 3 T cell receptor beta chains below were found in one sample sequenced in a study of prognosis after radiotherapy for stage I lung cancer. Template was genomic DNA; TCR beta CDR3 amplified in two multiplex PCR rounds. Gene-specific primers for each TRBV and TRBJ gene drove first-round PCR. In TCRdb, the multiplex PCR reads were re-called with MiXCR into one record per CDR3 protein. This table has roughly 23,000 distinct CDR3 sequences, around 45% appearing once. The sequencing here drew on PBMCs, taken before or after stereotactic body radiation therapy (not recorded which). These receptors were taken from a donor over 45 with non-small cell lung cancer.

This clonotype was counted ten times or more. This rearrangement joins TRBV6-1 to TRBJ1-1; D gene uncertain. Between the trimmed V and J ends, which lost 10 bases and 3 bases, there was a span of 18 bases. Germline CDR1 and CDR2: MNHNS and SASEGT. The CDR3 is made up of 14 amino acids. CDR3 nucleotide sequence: TGTGCCACCAAAAAGAGACTCCGGGACACTGAAGCTTTCTTT. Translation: CATKKRLRDTEAFF.

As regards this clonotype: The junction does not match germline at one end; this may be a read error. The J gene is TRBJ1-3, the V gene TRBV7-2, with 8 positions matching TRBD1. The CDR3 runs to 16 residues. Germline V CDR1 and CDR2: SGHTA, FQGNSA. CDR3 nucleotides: TGTGCCAGTAGCTTCCGTCAGGGGGCAGGAGGAAACACCATATATTTT. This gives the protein CASSFRQGAGGNTIYF.

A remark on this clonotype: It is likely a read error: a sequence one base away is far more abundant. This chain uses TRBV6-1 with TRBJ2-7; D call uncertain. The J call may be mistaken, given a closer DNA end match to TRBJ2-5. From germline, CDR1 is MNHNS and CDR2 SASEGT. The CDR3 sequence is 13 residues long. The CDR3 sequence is CASRPIGQETQYF. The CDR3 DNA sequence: TGTGCCAGCAGGCCGATCGGCCAAGAGACCCAGTACTTC.